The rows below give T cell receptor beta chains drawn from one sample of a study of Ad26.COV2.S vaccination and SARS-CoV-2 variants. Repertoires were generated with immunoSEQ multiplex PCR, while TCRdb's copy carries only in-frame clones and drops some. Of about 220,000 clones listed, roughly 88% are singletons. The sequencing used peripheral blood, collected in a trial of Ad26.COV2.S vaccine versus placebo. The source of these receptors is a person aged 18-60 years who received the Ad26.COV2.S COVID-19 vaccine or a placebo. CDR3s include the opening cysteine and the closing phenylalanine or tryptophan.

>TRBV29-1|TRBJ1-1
CSVEWVTEAFF
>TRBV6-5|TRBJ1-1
CASLTAGGPAFF
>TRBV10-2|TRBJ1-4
CASRRNEKLFF
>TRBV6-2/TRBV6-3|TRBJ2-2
CASSPRQGQTGELFF
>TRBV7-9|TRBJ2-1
CASSLGNGEQFF
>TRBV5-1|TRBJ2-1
CASSPGGTSGSNEQFF
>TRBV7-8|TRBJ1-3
CASSRTGVRYF
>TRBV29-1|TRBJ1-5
CSVADSNSNQPQHF
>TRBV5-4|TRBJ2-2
CASSRTSGTTGELFF
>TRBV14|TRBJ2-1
CASSLRAPPGLAGGPFSYNEQFF
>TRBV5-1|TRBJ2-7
CASSRTSGSYEQYF
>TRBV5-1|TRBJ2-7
CASSFSGNRAYEQYF
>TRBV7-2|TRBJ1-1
CASSLDFIAEAFF
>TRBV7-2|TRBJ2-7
CASSPQAGGRYEQYF
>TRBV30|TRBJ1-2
CAWSGSWGRDDYGYTF
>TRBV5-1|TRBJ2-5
CASSFRTSGGGETQYF
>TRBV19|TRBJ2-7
CASSSRPGPYEQYF
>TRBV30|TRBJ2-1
CASSGGEATYNEQFF
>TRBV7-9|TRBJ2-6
CASSVHRGRAGANVLTF
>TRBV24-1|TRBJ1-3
CATSDSKTGGNTIYF
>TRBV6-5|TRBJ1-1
CASTLLITGNTEAFF
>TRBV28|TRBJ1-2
CASSLRDRVRNGYTF
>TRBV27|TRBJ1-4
CASSTTGKLFF
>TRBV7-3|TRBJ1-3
CASSRDSGSGNTIYF
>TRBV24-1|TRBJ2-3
CATSDRGVASTDTQYF
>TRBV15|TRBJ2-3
CATSRGKVIPLSTDTQYF
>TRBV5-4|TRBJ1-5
CASSRQGAGNQPQHF
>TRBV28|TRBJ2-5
CASSLSTGAGQETQYF
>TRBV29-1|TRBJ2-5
CSVEDWPSGSETQYF
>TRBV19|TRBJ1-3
CASRGTVYSGNTIYF
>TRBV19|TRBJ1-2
CASSILGQQNYGYTF
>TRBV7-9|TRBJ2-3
CASSPTGTSGGAFADTQYF
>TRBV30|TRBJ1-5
CAWSQSTGSQPQHF
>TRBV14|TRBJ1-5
CASSQETHRQVSNQPQHF
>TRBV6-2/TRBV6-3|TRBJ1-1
CASSYVGTEAFF
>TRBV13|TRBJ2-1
CASSSSQSGTDNEQFF
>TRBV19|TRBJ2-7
CASSIILGQGYEQYF
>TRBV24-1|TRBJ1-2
CATSTRDRGSDGYTF
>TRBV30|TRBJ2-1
CAWSGDSYNEQFF
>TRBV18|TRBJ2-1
CASSPPANEQFF
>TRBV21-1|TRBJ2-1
CASSRTGWLHDEQFF
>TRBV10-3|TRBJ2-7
CAISELGRGEQYF
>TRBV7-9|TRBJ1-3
CASSTGRGGNTIYF
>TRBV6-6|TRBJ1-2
CASRDRWRGGYTF
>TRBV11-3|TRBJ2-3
CASSSEAADTQYF
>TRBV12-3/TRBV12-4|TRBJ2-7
CASMTGFYEQYF
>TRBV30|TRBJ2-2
CAYLDRGQTGELFF
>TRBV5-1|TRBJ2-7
CASSLGGTVYEQYF
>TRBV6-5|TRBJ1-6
CASRGATNSPLHF
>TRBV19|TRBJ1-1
CASTFDRDTEAFF
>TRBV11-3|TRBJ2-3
CASRQGGTDTQYF
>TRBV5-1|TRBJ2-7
CASSLGTPAYEQYF
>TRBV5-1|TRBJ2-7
CASSPRPGTGPGAAEQYF
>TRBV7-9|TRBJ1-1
CASSFSPGRDTEAFF
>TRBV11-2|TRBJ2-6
CASSPRLGDSGANVLTF
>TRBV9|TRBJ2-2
CASSGFQGQGRSTGELFF
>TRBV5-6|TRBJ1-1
CASSLGGTGGPVYTEAFF